This TCR beta chain was profiled in a study of blood T cell repertoires in COVID-19. As handled by the study authors: Using reference gene primer amplification, nucleated cell counts were estimated. Clones were sequenced by immunoSEQ multiplex PCR, and TCRdb holds only the in-frame ones, with some missing. For V, J and clone size, that table is used; D and trimming come from the DNA. The sample shows about 140,000 clones, around 90% of them seen only once. Looked up from germline, CDR1 is LNHDA and CDR2 is SQIVND (reference sequence). The CDR3 covers 13 residues. Unmatched junction bases numbered 5, after V lost 5 bases and J lost 5 bases.

Sequenced input: peripheral blood. The chain couples TRBV19 to TRBJ1-2; 7 bases map to TRBD1. This sequence originates from a man in his sixties or seventies with acute or convalescent COVID-19. CDR3 region: CASSAGQSYGYTF. CDR3 nucleotides: TGTGCCAGTAGTGCGGGACAGAGTTATGGCTACACCTTC.